The 4 T cell receptor beta chains reported below all come from one sample, sequenced in a study of cytomegalovirus exposure and HLA in healthy donors. Clones were read by immunoSEQ multiplex PCR, and TCRdb kept only the in-frame ones, dropping some. The table shows about 140,000 clones, with roughly 86% occurring only once. The specimen sequenced was PBMCs. Receptors originate from a woman in her 30s in good health and CMV-seronegative.

CDR3 sequence: CASSEIPGDSISNQPQHF. The CDR3 region has the DNA TGTGCCAGCAGTGAAATTCCGGGGGACAGTATTAGCAATCAGCCCCAGCATTTT. The rearrangement links TRBV6-1 to TRBJ1-5; TRBD1 matches 7 bases. Unmatched junction bases numbered 10, after V lost 2 bases and J lost 0 bases. Looked up from germline, CDR1 is MNHNS and CDR2 is SASEGT. This CDR3 is built from 18 residues.

The chain carries TRBV7-9 and TRBJ2-1, with 12 bases identical to TRBD2. Germline V gene sequence: CDR1 SEHNR, CDR2 FQNEAQ (reference sequence). CDR3 length: 16 amino acids. Losses at the gene ends were 3 bases for V and 8 bases for J; bases not matched to a gene: 8. The CDR3 protein is CASSLLLAGGPHEQFF. Here the CDR3 DNA reads TGTGCCAGCAGCTTGTTGCTAGCGGGGGGGCCCCATGAGCAGTTCTTC. The variable domain in full, completed from reference TRBV7-9 and TRBJ2-1, reads DTGVSQNPRHKITKRGQNVTFRCDPISEHNRLYWYRQTLGQGPEFLTYFQNEAQLEKSRLLSDRFSAERPKGSFSTLEIQRTEQGDSAMYLCASSLLLAGGPHEQFFGPGTRLTVL.

This clone occurred a few times. The chain recombines TRBV7-9 with TRBJ2-3, with TRBD2 identical over 15 bases. This CDR3 contains 19 residues. Trimming cost V 5 bases and J 4 bases; bases outside gene matches: 13. Germline lookup yields CDR1 SEHNR and CDR2 FQNEAQ (reference sequence). For the CDR3, the DNA is TGTGCCAGCAGCCCGGGGACTAGCGGGGGGCTAAGTGTCGCAGATACGCAGTATTTT. Translation gives CASSPGTSGGLSVADTQYF.

V and J are TRBV6-6 and TRBJ1-1; 12 bases are shared with TRBD1. Unmatched junction bases numbered 8, after V lost 5 bases and J lost 7 bases. The CDR3 spans 15 residues. Germline V CDR1 and CDR2: MNHNY, SVGAGI (reference sequence). As DNA, the CDR3 is TGTGCCAGCAGTCCGGGACAGGGGGCAAGTATTGAAGCTTTCTTT. It is translated as CASSPGQGASIEAFF.